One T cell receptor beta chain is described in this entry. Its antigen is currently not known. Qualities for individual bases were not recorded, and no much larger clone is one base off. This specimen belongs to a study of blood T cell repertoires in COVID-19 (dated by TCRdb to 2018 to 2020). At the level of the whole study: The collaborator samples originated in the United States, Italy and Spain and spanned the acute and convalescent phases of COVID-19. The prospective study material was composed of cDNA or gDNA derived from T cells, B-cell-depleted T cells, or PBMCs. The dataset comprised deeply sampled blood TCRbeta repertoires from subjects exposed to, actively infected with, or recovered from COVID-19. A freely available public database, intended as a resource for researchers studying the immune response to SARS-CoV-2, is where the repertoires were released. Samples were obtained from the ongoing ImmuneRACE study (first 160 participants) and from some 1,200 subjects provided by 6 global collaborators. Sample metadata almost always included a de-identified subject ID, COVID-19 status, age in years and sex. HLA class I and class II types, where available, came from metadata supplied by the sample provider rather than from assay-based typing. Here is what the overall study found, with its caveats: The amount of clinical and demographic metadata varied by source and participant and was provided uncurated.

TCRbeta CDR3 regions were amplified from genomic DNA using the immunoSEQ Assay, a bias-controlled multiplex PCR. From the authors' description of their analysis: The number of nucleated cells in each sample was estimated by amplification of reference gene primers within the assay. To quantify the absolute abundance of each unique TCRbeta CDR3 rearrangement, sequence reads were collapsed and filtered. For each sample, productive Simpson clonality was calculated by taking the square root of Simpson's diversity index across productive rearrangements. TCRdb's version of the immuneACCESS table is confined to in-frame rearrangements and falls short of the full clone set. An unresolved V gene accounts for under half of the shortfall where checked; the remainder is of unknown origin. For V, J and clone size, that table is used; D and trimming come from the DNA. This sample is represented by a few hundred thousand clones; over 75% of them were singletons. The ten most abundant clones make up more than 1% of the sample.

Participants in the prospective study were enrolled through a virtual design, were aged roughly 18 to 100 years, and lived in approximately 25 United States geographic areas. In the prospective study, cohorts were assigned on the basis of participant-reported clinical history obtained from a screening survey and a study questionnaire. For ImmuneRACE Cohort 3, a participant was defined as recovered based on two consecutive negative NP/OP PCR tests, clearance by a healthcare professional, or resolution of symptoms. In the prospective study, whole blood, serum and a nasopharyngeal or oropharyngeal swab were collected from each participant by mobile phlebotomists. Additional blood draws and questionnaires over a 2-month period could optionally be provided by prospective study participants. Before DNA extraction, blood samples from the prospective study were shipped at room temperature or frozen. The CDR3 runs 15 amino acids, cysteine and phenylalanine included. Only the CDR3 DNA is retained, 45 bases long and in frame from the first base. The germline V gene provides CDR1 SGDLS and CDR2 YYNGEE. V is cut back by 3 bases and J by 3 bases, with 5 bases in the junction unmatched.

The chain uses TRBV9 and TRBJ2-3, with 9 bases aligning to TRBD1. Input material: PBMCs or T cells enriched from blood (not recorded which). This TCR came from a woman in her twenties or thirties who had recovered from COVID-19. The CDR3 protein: CASSARQGETDTQYF. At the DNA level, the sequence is TGTGCCAGCAGCGCACGACAGGGGGAGACAGATACGCAGTATTTT.